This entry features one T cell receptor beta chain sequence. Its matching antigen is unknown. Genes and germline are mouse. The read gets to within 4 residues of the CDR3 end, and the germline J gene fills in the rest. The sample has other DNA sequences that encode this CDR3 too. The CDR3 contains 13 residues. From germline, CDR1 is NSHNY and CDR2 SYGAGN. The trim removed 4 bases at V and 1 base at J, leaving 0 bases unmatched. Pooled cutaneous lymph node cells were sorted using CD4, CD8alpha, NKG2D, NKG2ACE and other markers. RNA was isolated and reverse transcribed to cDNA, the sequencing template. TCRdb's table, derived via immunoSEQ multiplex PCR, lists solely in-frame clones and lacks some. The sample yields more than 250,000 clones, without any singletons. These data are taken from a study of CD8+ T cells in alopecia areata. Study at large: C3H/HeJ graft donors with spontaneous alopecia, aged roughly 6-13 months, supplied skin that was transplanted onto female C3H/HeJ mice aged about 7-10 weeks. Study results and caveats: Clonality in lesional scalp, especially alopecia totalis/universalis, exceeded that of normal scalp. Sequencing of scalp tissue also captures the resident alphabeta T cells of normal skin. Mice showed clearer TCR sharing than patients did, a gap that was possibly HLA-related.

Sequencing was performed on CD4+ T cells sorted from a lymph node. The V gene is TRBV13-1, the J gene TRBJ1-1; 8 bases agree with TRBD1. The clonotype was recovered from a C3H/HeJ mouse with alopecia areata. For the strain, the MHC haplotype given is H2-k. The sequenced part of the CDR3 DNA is TGTGCCAGCAGTCAGGGGGCGAACACA. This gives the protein CASSQGANT. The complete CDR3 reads CASSQGANTEVFF.